This T cell receptor (beta chain) was sequenced in a study of PD-1 blockade in classical Hodgkin lymphoma. Study results and limitations: Reported baseline diversity: healthy donors highest, relapsed/refractory patients lowest. Diversity similar to that of newly diagnosed patients was seen at baseline in complete responders.

The CDR3 consists of 15 residues. Germline trimming cut 5 bases from V and 4 bases from J; bases unmatched to any gene: 7. Germline V gene data show CDR1 as MNHEY and CDR2 as SMNVEV (reference sequence). This clone was observed a single time. Its target is not known. All trial patients relapsed after autologous stem cell transplantation. TCRdb's copy holds only in-frame clones and misses some; the assay was immunoSEQ multiplex PCR. The table records 30,000 or so clones, around four fifths of them present only once. This chain joins TRBV27 and TRBJ2-1; 8 bases are shared with TRBD1. The sequence derives from a human donor with classical Hodgkin lymphoma. The material was peripheral blood mononuclear cells (PBMCs), obtained at baseline. CDR3 loop: CASSPGQGVYNEQFF. The CDR3 DNA reads as TGTGCCAGCAGTCCCGGACAGGGAGTGTACAATGAGCAGTTCTTC.